This passage covers 20 T cell receptor beta chains from one sample sequenced in a study of blood T cell repertoires in COVID-19 (TCRdb year 2020). Libraries came from the immunoSEQ multiplex PCR assay. TCRdb stores this immuneACCESS table with in-frame sequences only. Part of the clones is absent; in the studies checked, under half of the shortfall reflects unresolved V genes, and no reason is known for the rest. The sample has 190,000 or so clones on record, around 90% of them singletons. Clones ranked in the top ten supply approximately 0.62% of the sample. The sample was peripheral blood. Receptor source: a man in his fifties with acute or convalescent COVID-19.

The rearrangement joins TRBV9 to TRBJ2-1, with 7 positions matching TRBD2. CDR1 SGDLS and CDR2 YYNGEE come from the germline V gene. The junction had 12 bases not matched to a gene; V was cut back by 4 bases and J by 2 bases. The CDR3 spans 17 residues. CDR3 in DNA: TGTGCCAGCAGCCTCCCTCTCGCGGGGGAACCCTACAATGAGCAGTTCTTC. Translated: CASSLPLAGEPYNEQFF.

The gene calls are TRBV5-1 and TRBJ1-4; TRBD1 agrees at 9 bases. V shed 0 bases, J shed 6 bases, and the junction held 6 bases outside the gene matches. The length of the CDR3 is 16 residues. In germline, CDR1 is SGHRS, CDR2 YFSETQ. CDR3: CASSLVGGQGDEKLFF. CDR3 in DNA: TGCGCCAGCAGCTTGGTGGGGGGACAGGGCGATGAAAAACTGTTTTTT.

The chain links TRBV7-2 to TRBJ2-1; 9 bases line up with TRBD2. The ends lost 5 bases at V and 4 bases at J; junction bases unmatched: 9. Germline-derived CDR1 and CDR2 are SGHTA and FQGNSA. This CDR3 contains 16 residues. The CDR3 DNA reads TGTGCCAGCAGCCCCCAGCGGGGGGCCAGGTACAATGAGCAGTTCTTC. Translating gives CASSPQRGARYNEQFF.

V gene TRBV7-2 combines with J gene TRBJ2-5, with D possibly being TRBD2 (6 bases). Trimming took off 1 base at V and 2 bases at J, with 8 bases between the two ends. The CDR3 totals 14 residues. CDR1 SGHTA and CDR2 FQGNSA come from the germline V gene. For the CDR3, the DNA is TGTGCCAGCAGCTTAGATCGGGGGCAAGAGACCCAGTACTTC. Residues: CASSLDRGQETQYF.

V is TRBV19 and J is TRBJ1-1; D is unclear. From germline, CDR1 is LNHDA and CDR2 SQIVND (reference sequence). V shed 9 bases and J shed 2 bases, with 13 bases lying between them. The length of the CDR3 is 13 residues. The CDR3 protein is CASLMRANTEAFF. The CDR3 region has the DNA TGTGCCAGCCTAATGAGGGCAAACACTGAAGCTTTCTTT.

This chain joins TRBV10-3 and TRBJ1-2; D is perhaps TRBD1 (5 bases). Trimming pared 7 bases from V and 4 bases from J, leaving 10 bases between. CDR3 length: 12 amino acids. Per the germline V gene, CDR1 is ENHRY and CDR2 is SYGVKD. In nucleotides, the CDR3 is TGTGCCATCACAGCGGGGGTCTATGGCTACACCTTC. Residues: CAITAGVYGYTF.

This CDR3 reads CASSKGLKTGGTEAFF. In DNA, the CDR3 is TGTGCCAGCAGCAAAGGTCTTAAGACAGGGGGCACTGAAGCTTTCTTT. The chain is built from TRBV21-1 and TRBJ1-1; the DNA was not used to check the table's D call, TRBD1. TRBV21-1 is a pseudogene segment. The CDR3 covers 16 residues.

The gene calls are TRBV5-1 and TRBJ2-5, with 8 bases aligning to TRBD1. After removal of 0 bases from V and 2 bases from J, the junction contained 12 bases not matched to a gene. The CDR3 is 18 amino acids. Germline lookup yields CDR1 SGHRS and CDR2 YFSETQ. CDR3 amino acids: CASSLGLFRQGAQETQYF. The CDR3 coding sequence is TGCGCCAGCAGCTTGGGGTTATTCCGGCAGGGGGCTCAAGAGACCCAGTACTTC.

This chain uses TRBV6-6 with TRBJ1-5, with D possibly TRBD1 on 6 matching bases. In germline, CDR1 is MNHNY, CDR2 SVGAGI (reference sequence). Trimming stripped 0 bases from V and 0 bases from J, with 6 bases between. There are 15 residues in the CDR3. CDR3 loop: CASSYSDSSNQPQHF. The DNA for the CDR3 is TGTGCCAGCAGTTACTCGGACAGTAGCAATCAGCCCCAGCATTTT.

The chain couples TRBV18 to TRBJ2-3; 10 positions match TRBD1. CDR3 length equals 18 residues. Germline V gives CDR1 KGHSH, CDR2 LQKENI. V shed 3 bases, J shed 0 bases, and the junction held 9 bases outside the gene matches. As DNA, the CDR3 is TGTGCCAGCTCACCCCTAGCCCCGGGACAGGGGAGCACAGATACGCAGTATTTT. Translation gives CASSPLAPGQGSTDTQYF.

The genes are TRBV12-3 or TRBV12-4 and TRBJ2-2; TRBD1 might be the D (5 bases). The CDR3 consists of 13 residues. With 4 bases removed from V and 6 bases from J, the gap between germline ends came to 9 bases. CDR3 nucleotides: TGTGCCAGCAGTTGGGTGGGGCCCGGGGAGCTGTTTTTT. This translates into CASSWVGPGELFF.

CDR3 nucleotide sequence: TGTGCCATCAGTGAGAGAAGAGATGAAAAACTGTTTTTT. It yields the protein CAISERRDEKLFF. This chain uses TRBV10-3 with TRBJ1-4, with D uncertain. Germline CDR1 is ENHRY and CDR2 is SYGVKD. The CDR3 consists of 13 residues. Deletions cut 2 bases from V and 6 bases from J, with 7 bases between.

There are a few counts of this clone. This chain connects TRBV18 to TRBJ2-2, with a possible D match to TRBD1 (5 bases). The CDR3 contains 15 residues. V dropped 1 base and J dropped 6 bases, with 12 bases sitting between them. Germline V gives CDR1 KGHSH, CDR2 LQKENI. CDR3 loop: CASSPRQLGPGELFF. CDR3 DNA: TGTGCCAGCTCACCACGACAGCTCGGGCCCGGGGAGCTGTTTTTT.

The rearrangement uses TRBV14 and TRBJ1-4, with D perhaps matching TRBD1 (5 bases). The V end lost 4 bases, the J end lost 7 bases, and 19 bases lay between the germline ends. The germline CDR1 and CDR2 sequences are SGHDN and FVKESK. The CDR3 spans 16 residues. CDR3 sequence: CASSPMGGEFSEKLFF. CDR3 DNA sequence: TGTGCCAGCAGCCCCATGGGGGGGGAATTCAGTGAAAAACTGTTTTTT.

This chain joins TRBV3-1 (or the pseudogene TRBV3-2) and TRBJ2-7; 11 bases agree with TRBD2. This CDR3 comprises 16 residues. Germline lookup yields CDR1 LGHDT and CDR2 YNNKEL (reference sequence). Trimming cost V 4 bases and J 3 bases; bases outside gene matches: 8. CDR3 in DNA: TGTGCCAGCAGCCTCCAACCGGGACTAGCGGTCTACGAGCAGTACTTC. Protein sequence: CASSLQPGLAVYEQYF.

The genes are TRBV5-1 and TRBJ2-3; 8 bases are shared with TRBD2. The CDR3 totals 15 residues. Germline V gene data show CDR1 as SGHRS and CDR2 as YFSETQ. Trimming took 0 bases from V and 3 from J; bases not matched to a gene: 3. As DNA, the CDR3 is TGCGCCAGCAGCTTGGTGACTAGCGAAACAGATACGCAGTATTTT. Protein sequence: CASSLVTSETDTQYF.

Worth noting for this clone: Other DNA sequences within the sample encode an identical CDR3. The rearrangement links TRBV9 to TRBJ1-3, with D perhaps TRBD1 (5 bases). CDR3 length: 15 residues. The V gene's germline CDR1 is SGDLS and CDR2 YYNGEE. Between the trimmed V and J ends, which lost 2 bases and 0 bases, there was a span of 9 bases. In DNA, the CDR3 is TGTGCCAGCAGCGTCGGAGGGGTCTCTGGAAACACCATATATTTT. This codes for CASSVGGVSGNTIYF.

This chain connects TRBV18 to TRBJ1-6; 10 bases line up with TRBD1. This CDR3 is 17 amino acids long. The germline V gene encodes CDR1 KGHSH and CDR2 LQKENI. Trimming at V came to 6 bases and at J to 5 bases, leaving 10 bases not matched to a gene. The CDR3 DNA is TGTGCCAGCTCGCCCTCCGCCGGGACAGGGGATAATTCACCCCTCCACTTT. Translating it yields CASSPSAGTGDNSPLHF.

The rearrangement uses TRBV28 and TRBJ1-4; D is unclear. CDR3 length: 14 residues. Germline CDR1 MDHEN, CDR2 SYDVKM. Between the trimmed V and J ends, which lost 3 bases and 4 bases, there was a span of 9 bases. The CDR3 DNA sequence: TGTGCCAGCAGTTTCGCGACACTTAATGAAAAACTGTTTTTT. Translation gives CASSFATLNEKLFF. The full variable domain, in which reference TRBV28 and TRBJ1-4 provide the parts outside the CDR3, is DVKVTQSSRYLVKRTGEKVFLECVQDMDHENMFWYRQDPGLGLRLIYFSYDVKMKEKGDIPEGYSVSREKKERFSLILESASTNQTSMYLCASSFATLNEKLFFGSGTQLSVL.

V is TRBV4-1 and J is TRBJ2-3, with TRBD2 matching over 11 bases. The CDR3 is 15 amino acids. CDR1 and CDR2 (germline): MGHRA, YSYEKL. V lost 6 bases to trimming and J lost 2 bases; unmatched junction nucleotides: 4. The DNA for the CDR3 is TGCGCCAGCAGAACTAGCGGGAGCTTCACAGATACGCAGTATTTT. Its translation: CASRTSGSFTDTQYF.